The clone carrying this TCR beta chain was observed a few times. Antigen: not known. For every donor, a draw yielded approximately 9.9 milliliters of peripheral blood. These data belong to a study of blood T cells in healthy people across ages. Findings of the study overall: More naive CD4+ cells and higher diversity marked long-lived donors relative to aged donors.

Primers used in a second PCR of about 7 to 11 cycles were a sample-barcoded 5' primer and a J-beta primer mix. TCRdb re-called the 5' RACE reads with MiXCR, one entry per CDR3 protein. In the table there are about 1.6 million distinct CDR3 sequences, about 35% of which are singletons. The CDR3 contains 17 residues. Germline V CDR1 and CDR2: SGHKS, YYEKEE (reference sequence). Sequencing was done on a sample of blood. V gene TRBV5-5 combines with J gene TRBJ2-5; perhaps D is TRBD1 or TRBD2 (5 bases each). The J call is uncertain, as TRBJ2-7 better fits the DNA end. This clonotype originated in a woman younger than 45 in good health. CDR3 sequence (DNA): TGTGCCAGCAGTTCCTCCCCGGTGGGGGATCGACGGGGCGAGCAGTACTTC. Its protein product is CASSSSPVGDRRGEQYF.